These 29 T cell receptor beta chains were all obtained from the same sample, sequenced in a study of shared clonotypes between healthy human individuals. Measured with immunoSEQ multiplex PCR; TCRdb has only the in-frame clones, and not every one. The repertoire has 2,500,000 or so clones, around 90% of them found once; the top ten carry 0.3% to 0.4%. Material: naive CD4+ T cells from PBMCs. As to subset: CD45RA+ positively selected. The receptors were gathered from a man aged 18 to 30 in good health. Some clones in this sample may be carry-over from other donors' samples.

The chain links TRBV4-3 to TRBJ2-3, with 8 bases that match TRBD2. Germline trimming cut 3 bases from V and 0 bases from J; bases unmatched to any gene: 5. The CDR3 is 16 residues long. Germline lookup yields CDR1 LGHNA and CDR2 YSLEER. The CDR3 DNA reads as TGCGCCAGCAGCCAGGGGGCTAGCGGGAGCACAGATACGCAGTATTTT. It specifies CASSQGASGSTDTQYF.

The gene calls are TRBV19 and TRBJ2-5, with TRBD1 matching over 9 bases. The CDR3 length is 15 residues. J lost 5 bases, V lost 4 bases, and 8 bases had no gene match. Germline V gene sequence: CDR1 LNHDA, CDR2 SQIVND (reference sequence). In nucleotides, the CDR3 is TGTGCCAGTAGTACCCGGACAGGGGTCGGCGAGACCCAGTACTTC. Translating gives CASSTRTGVGETQYF.

The V call is TRBV7-2, the J call TRBJ2-7; the match to TRBD2 covers 12 bases. The CDR3 covers 15 residues. CDR1 and CDR2 from the germline V gene are SGHTA and FQGNSA. Losses at the gene ends were 1 base for V and 6 bases for J; bases not matched to a gene: 4. CDR3 region: CASSLGVTSGSEQYF. CDR3 coding DNA: TGTGCCAGCAGCTTAGGAGTGACTAGCGGGAGCGAGCAGTACTTC. The full variable domain, with the rest looked up from reference TRBV7-2 and TRBJ2-7, is GAGVSQSPSNKVTEKGKDVELRCDPISGHTALYWYRQSLGQGLEFLIYFQGNSAPDKSGLPSDRFSAERTGGSVSTLTIQRTQQEDSAVYLCASSLGVTSGSEQYFGPGTRLTVT.

The chain has TRBV7-3 and TRBJ2-2; the D call may be TRBD1 or TRBD2 (5 bases each). The germline gives CDR1 SGHTA, CDR2 FQGTGA. V lost 8 bases to trimming and J lost 3 bases, with 16 bases between them. This CDR3 has 15 amino acids. The CDR3 DNA reads TGTGCCAGCGGAAGAGAGGGGACCTACACCGGGGAGCTGTTTTTT. Translation gives CASGREGTYTGELFF.

The chain combines TRBV7-2 with TRBJ1-5; D is perhaps TRBD1 (6 bases). CDR3 length equals 13 residues. Germline V CDR1 and CDR2: SGHTA, FQGNSA. V lost 5 bases and J lost 7, with 12 bases in between. The CDR3 is CASSPTGWQPQHF. In DNA form, the CDR3 reads TGTGCCAGCAGCCCCACAGGGTGGCAGCCCCAGCATTTT.

This clone was detected once. The same CDR3 can be traced to other DNA sequences in this sample. This chain links TRBV18 with TRBJ1-4; TRBD1 matches at 10 bases. With 3 bases clipped from V and 5 bases from J, the junction kept 3 bases outside the gene matches. Per the germline V gene, CDR1 is KGHSH and CDR2 is LQKENI. The CDR3 has 15 amino acids. This chain's CDR3 is CASSPPGQGNEKLFF. DNA of the CDR3: TGTGCCAGCTCACCTCCGGGACAGGGGAATGAAAAACTGTTTTTT. The variable domain in full, with the rest retrieved from reference TRBV18 and TRBJ1-4, is NAGVMQNPRHLVRRRGQEARLRCSPMKGHSHVYWYRQLPEEGLKFMVYLQKENIIDESGMPKERFSAEFPKEGPSILRIQQVVRGDSAAYFCASSPPGQGNEKLFFGSGTQLSVL.

The V gene is TRBV5-1, the J gene TRBJ1-4; maybe TRBD1 (5 bases). The V end lost 4 bases, the J end lost 8 bases, and 18 bases lay between the germline ends. The CDR3 runs to 15 residues. The germline V gene has CDR1 SGHRS and CDR2 YFSETQ. CDR3 DNA: TGCGCCAGCAGCCCTGGGGCCAGCGTCGAGGAAAAACTGTTTTTT. This gives the protein CASSPGASVEEKLFF.

V is TRBV6-6 and J is TRBJ2-1, with 11 bases matching TRBD2. J gave up 15 bases and V 3 bases, and 7 bases lay outside the gene matches. Germline V gene data show CDR1 as MNHNY and CDR2 as SVGAGI (reference sequence). The CDR3 loop spans 13 amino acids. As DNA, the CDR3 is TGTGCCAGCAGTTATTCACTAGCGGGAGTTGTGTTCTTC. Translated: CASSYSLAGVVFF.

This chain joins TRBV7-2 and TRBJ1-3; a weak D match, TRBD1 (6 bases). V was trimmed by 1 base and J by 5 bases, leaving 9 bases between them. This CDR3 contains 14 residues. Germline V gives CDR1 SGHTA, CDR2 FQGNSA. The CDR3 DNA follows: TGTGCCAGCAGCTTAGACAGGGTCCGAAACACCATATATTTT. Its translation is CASSLDRVRNTIYF.

The V call is TRBV6-4, the J call TRBJ2-2, with 7 bases that match TRBD1. V gave up 6 bases and J gave up 4 bases; unmatched junction bases: 2. Germline CDR1 and CDR2: MRHNA and SNTAGT. CDR3 length equals 13 residues. The CDR3 nucleotides are TGTGCCAGCAGCAGGGACAGCACCGGGGAGCTGTTTTTT. Encoded protein: CASSRDSTGELFF.

The chain carries TRBV7-3 and TRBJ1-1, with D possibly TRBD1 on 5 matching bases. V was shortened by 0 bases and J by 1 base, with 12 bases between the two germline ends. CDR1 and CDR2 (germline): SGHTA, FQGTGA. The CDR3 is 16 amino acids. CDR3 amino acids: CASSLTLRGPNTEAFF. CDR3 coding DNA: TGTGCCAGCAGCTTAACGTTAAGGGGACCGAACACTGAAGCTTTCTTT. Variable domain in full (rest from reference TRBV7-3 and TRBJ1-1): GAGVSQTPSNKVTEKGKYVELRCDPISGHTALYWYRQSLGQGPEFLIYFQGTGAADDSGLPNDRFFAVRPEGSVSTLKIQRTERGDSAVYLCASSLTLRGPNTEAFFGQGTRLTVV.

This chain joins TRBV4-2 and TRBJ2-2; no firm D call. The CDR3 is made up of 16 amino acids. Germline values: CDR1 LGHNA, CDR2 YNFKEQ. With 6 bases removed from V and 7 bases from J, the gap between germline ends came to 21 bases. This CDR3 is CASRPLVGVSDGELFF. DNA of the CDR3: TGTGCCAGCAGGCCCCTTGTGGGCGTGTCGGACGGGGAGCTGTTTTTT.

V is TRBV29-1 and J is TRBJ2-3; TRBD2 matches 7 bases. The CDR3 runs to 14 residues. V shed 3 bases and J 3 bases; nucleotides not matched to a gene: 6. The germline CDR1 and CDR2 sequences are SQVTM and ANQGSEA. CDR3 bases: TGCAGCGTTGATCGGGGGGAGCGGACAGATACGCAGTATTTT. Translating it yields CSVDRGERTDTQYF.

This chain connects TRBV5-1 to TRBJ2-7; D might be TRBD2 (5 bases). Trimming left V 2 bases short and J 2 bases short, with 14 bases between. Germline V gives CDR1 SGHRS, CDR2 YFSETQ. The CDR3 has 15 residues. DNA of the CDR3: TGCGCCAGCAGCTTCCCGGGAAAGGATCCCTACGAGCAGTACTTC. Translation gives CASSFPGKDPYEQYF.

The chain is built from TRBV20-1 and TRBJ2-5; maybe TRBD2 (5 bases). The germline gives CDR1 DFQATT, CDR2 SNEGSKA (reference sequence). Trimming took 5 bases from V and 5 from J, leaving 9 bases between them. The CDR3 runs 11 residues. Here the CDR3 reads CSALKRETQYF. DNA of the CDR3: TGCAGTGCTCTCAAGCGGGAGACCCAGTACTTC.

This chain connects TRBV9 to TRBJ1-4; TRBD1 aligns across 8 bases. This CDR3 has 15 amino acids. The germline CDR1 and CDR2 sequences are SGDLS and YYNGEE. V was clipped by 3 bases and J by 7 bases; unmatched bases: 8. The CDR3 protein is CASSAQGQGGEKLFF. CDR3 in DNA: TGTGCCAGCAGCGCCCAAGGACAGGGAGGTGAAAAACTGTTTTTT.

The CDR3 reads CASSGTTYEQYF. Here the CDR3 DNA reads TGTGCCAGCTCAGGGACTACCTACGAGCAGTACTTC. V usage is TRBV18 and J usage is TRBJ2-7; 7 bases are a match to TRBD2. The CDR3 is 12 amino acids. Looked up from germline, CDR1 is KGHSH and CDR2 is LQKENI. V was pared by 5 bases and J by 2 bases, with 0 bases of the junction left unmatched.

Remarks on this clone: At the DNA level, this CDR3 is encoded by other sequences in the same sample as well. V is TRBV9 and J is TRBJ2-5; 12 nucleotides align to TRBD2. Trimming cost V 3 bases and J 1 base; bases outside gene matches: 4. The CDR3 extends over 16 amino acids. Germline lookup yields CDR1 SGDLS and CDR2 YYNGEE. The CDR3 nucleotides read TGTGCCAGCAGCGCCGGACTAGCGGGGATCCAAGAGACCCAGTACTTC. Its protein product is CASSAGLAGIQETQYF.

DNA for the CDR3: TGCGCCAGCAGCCACCGACGACAGGGGATGAACACCGGGGAGCTGTTTTTT. Residues: CASSHRRQGMNTGELFF. The rearrangement uses TRBV5-1 and TRBJ2-2, with 8 positions matching TRBD1. Germline values: CDR1 SGHRS, CDR2 YFSETQ. The CDR3 sequence is 17 residues long. The V segment lost 4 bases and the J segment 1 base; nucleotides outside the gene matches: 9.

This clone was seen a few times. Other nucleotide sequences from this sample produce the same CDR3. This chain joins TRBV7-3 and TRBJ1-1, with D perhaps matching TRBD1 (5 bases). Germline loops: CDR1 SGHTA, CDR2 FQGTGA. Trimming removed 4 bases at V and 3 bases at J, with 9 bases between. This CDR3 comprises 13 residues. The CDR3 nucleotides read TGTGCCAGCAGCTGGCGAGGGGACACTGAAGCTTTCTTT. The encoded protein is CASSWRGDTEAFF.

The chain links TRBV4-1 to TRBJ2-3, with a weak D call TRBD1 (6 bases). This CDR3 is built from 15 residues. The V end was cut by 1 base, the J end by 5 bases, with 13 bases between. Germline CDR1 MGHRA, CDR2 YSYEKL. In DNA form, the CDR3 reads TGCGCCAGCAGCCAAGCAAGTCAGGGGCTAGATACGCAGTATTTT. It is translated as CASSQASQGLDTQYF.

In the case of this clone: Other DNA sequences from this sample encode an identical CDR3 as well. The chain has TRBV18 and TRBJ1-1; D gene uncertain. Trimming took off 0 bases at V and 2 bases at J, with 4 bases between the two ends. The length of the CDR3 is 13 residues. CDR1 and CDR2 from the germline V gene are KGHSH and LQKENI. The CDR3 loop is CASSPPPNTEAFF. In DNA form, the CDR3 reads TGTGCCAGCTCACCACCCCCTAACACTGAAGCTTTCTTT.

This chain uses TRBV5-4 with TRBJ2-7; 8 bases map to TRBD1. Per the germline V gene, CDR1 is SGHNT and CDR2 is YYREEE (reference sequence). V trimming: 4 bases; J trimming: 7 bases; junction bases outside the gene matches: 4. The CDR3 runs to 12 residues. The CDR3 bases are TGTGCCAGCAGCGGGGACAGGCGGGAGCAGTACTTC. This sequence encodes CASSGDRREQYF.

This CDR3 reads CASSFHSGATNEKLFF. CDR3 DNA: TGTGCCAGCAGCTTCCACTCGGGAGCAACTAATGAAAAACTGTTTTTT. V is TRBV7-2 and J is TRBJ1-4, with D unclear. The CDR3 has 16 amino acids. V lost 3 bases and J lost 0, with 11 bases in between. Per germline, CDR1 SGHTA and CDR2 FQGNSA.

The chain links TRBV27 to TRBJ2-7; 9 nucleotides line up with TRBD1. This CDR3 has 14 residues. Germline CDR1 MNHEY, CDR2 SMNVEV (reference sequence). V was clipped by 4 bases and J by 3 bases; unmatched bases: 4. The chain's CDR3 is CASSSDRGGYEQYF. The CDR3 region has the DNA TGTGCCAGCAGTTCGGACAGGGGCGGCTACGAGCAGTACTTC.

The chain recombines TRBV5-1 with TRBJ2-7, with D hard to call. Trimming took off 0 bases at V and 3 bases at J, with 13 bases between the two ends. The CDR3 is made up of 15 amino acids. CDR1 is SGHRS, CDR2 YFSETQ, per germline. For the CDR3, the DNA is TGCGCCAGCAGCTTGGCCCCGGCAGTAAACTACGAGCAGTACTTC. Translation: CASSLAPAVNYEQYF.

This rearrangement joins TRBV5-1 to TRBJ2-5; 7 nucleotides align to TRBD2. The length of the CDR3 is 15 residues. Germline V gives CDR1 SGHRS, CDR2 YFSETQ. J was trimmed by 5 bases and V by 2 bases; bases with no gene match: 9. The CDR3 reads CASSLTRLAVETQYF. In DNA form, the CDR3 reads TGCGCCAGCAGCTTAACCCGACTAGCTGTGGAGACCCAGTACTTC.

The chain combines TRBV11-2 with TRBJ2-7, with 9 bases identical to TRBD2. J gave up 3 bases and V 4 bases, and 4 bases lay outside the gene matches. This CDR3 region has 14 residues. Germline lookup yields CDR1 SGHAT and CDR2 FQNNGV. CDR3: CASSWTSADYEQYF. The CDR3, as DNA: TGTGCCAGCAGCTGGACTAGCGCTGACTACGAGCAGTACTTC.

Notes on this clone: Within the sample, other DNA sequences also encode this same CDR3. The chain combines TRBV11-2 with TRBJ2-3; no reliable D call. Germline V gene data show CDR1 as SGHAT and CDR2 as FQNNGV. The V end lost 1 base, the J end lost 2 bases, and 4 bases lay between the germline ends. CDR3 length: 13 amino acids. The CDR3 region has the DNA TGTGCCAGCAGCTTAGCAGACACAGATACGCAGTATTTT. Amino acids: CASSLADTDTQYF.